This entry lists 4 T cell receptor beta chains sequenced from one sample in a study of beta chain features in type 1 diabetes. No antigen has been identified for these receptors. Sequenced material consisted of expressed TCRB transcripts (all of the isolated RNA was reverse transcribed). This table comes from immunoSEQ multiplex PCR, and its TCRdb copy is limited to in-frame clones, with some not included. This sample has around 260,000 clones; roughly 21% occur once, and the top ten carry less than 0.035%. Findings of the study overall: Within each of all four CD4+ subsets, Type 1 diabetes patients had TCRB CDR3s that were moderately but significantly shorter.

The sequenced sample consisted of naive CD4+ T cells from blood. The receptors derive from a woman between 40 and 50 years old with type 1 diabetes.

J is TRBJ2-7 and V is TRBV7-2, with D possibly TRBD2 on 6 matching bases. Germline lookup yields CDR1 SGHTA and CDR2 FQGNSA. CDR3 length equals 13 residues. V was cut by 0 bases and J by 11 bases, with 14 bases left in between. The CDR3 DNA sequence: TGTGCCAGCAGCTTAGCGTCGCGGGACCGCAAGTACTTC. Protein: CASSLASRDRKYF.

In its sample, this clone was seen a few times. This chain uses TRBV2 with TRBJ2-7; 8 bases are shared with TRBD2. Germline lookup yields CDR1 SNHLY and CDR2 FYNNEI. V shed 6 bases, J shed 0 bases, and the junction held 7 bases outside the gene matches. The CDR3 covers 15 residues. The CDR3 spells CASSVSGAYSYEQYF. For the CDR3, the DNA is TGTGCCAGCAGCGTTAGCGGGGCGTACTCCTACGAGCAGTACTTC.

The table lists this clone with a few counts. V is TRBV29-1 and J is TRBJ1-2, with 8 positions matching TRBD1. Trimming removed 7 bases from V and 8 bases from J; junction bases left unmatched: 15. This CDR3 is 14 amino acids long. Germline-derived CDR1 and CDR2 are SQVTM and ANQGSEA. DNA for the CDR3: TGCAGCGCGAGTTATACGCAGGGGGCGCGAGGCTACACCTTC. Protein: CSASYTQGARGYTF.

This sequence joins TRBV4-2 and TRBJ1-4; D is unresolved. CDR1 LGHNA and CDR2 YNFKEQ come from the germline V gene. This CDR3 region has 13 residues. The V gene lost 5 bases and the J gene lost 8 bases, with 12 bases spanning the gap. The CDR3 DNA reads TGTGCCAGCAGCTTCCGGGGTGAAGAAAAACTGTTTTTT. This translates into CASSFRGEEKLFF.